The 17 T cell receptor beta chains below come from one sample, sequenced in a study of blood T cell repertoires in COVID-19. Sequenced by immunoSEQ multiplex PCR; TCRdb stores in-frame clones only, minus some. The table shows fewer than 45,000 clones, with 81% occurring only once. Sequencing was done on a sample of peripheral blood. The receptors derive from a middle-aged man with active or convalescent COVID-19.

The CDR3 reads CAWNGQGLSAFF. In DNA, the CDR3 is TGTGCCTGGAACGGACAGGGACTATCGGCTTTCTTT. The J gene is TRBJ1-1, the V gene TRBV30, with 8 bases lining up with TRBD1. CDR3 length equals 12 residues. CDR1 GTSNPN and CDR2 SVGIG come from the germline V gene (reference sequence). V shed 4 bases, J shed 11 bases, and the junction held 9 bases outside the gene matches.

This chain connects TRBV24-1 to TRBJ2-3, with D possibly matching TRBD2 (5 bases). The CDR3 sequence is 13 residues long. CDR1 KGHDR and CDR2 SFDVKD come from the germline V gene. With 9 bases removed from V and 2 bases from J, the gap between germline ends came to 11 bases. The DNA of the CDR3 is TGTGCCACCGGAGGCAGCCACACAGATACGCAGTATTTT. This translates into CATGGSHTDTQYF.

The rearrangement joins TRBV30 to TRBJ1-6; 11 nucleotides agree with TRBD1. The J segment lost 10 bases and the V segment lost 2 bases, leaving 10 bases of the junction unmatched. The germline CDR1 and CDR2 sequences are GTSNPN and SVGIG (reference sequence). CDR3 length equals 16 residues. In DNA form, the CDR3 reads TGTGCCTGGAGTCCCGGACAGGGGGCAGGCAAATCACCCCTCCACTTT. This encodes CAWSPGQGAGKSPLHF.

This clone has a single count. V gene TRBV7-9 combines with J gene TRBJ2-6; 13 bases are a match to TRBD2. CDR1 SEHNR and CDR2 FQNEAQ come from the germline V gene (reference sequence). This CDR3 comprises 17 residues. Trimming removed 5 bases from V and 0 bases from J; junction bases left unmatched: 1. The CDR3 nucleotides are TGTGCCAGCAGCCGGACTAGCGGGAGCTCTGGGGCCAACGTCCTGACTTTC. Protein product: CASSRTSGSSGANVLTF.

This clone was recorded many times. The chain is built from TRBV5-1 and TRBJ1-2; 7 nucleotides align to TRBD1. The J segment lost 1 base and the V segment lost 0 bases, leaving 3 bases of the junction unmatched. This CDR3 region has 15 residues. In germline, CDR1 is SGHRS, CDR2 YFSETQ. CDR3 bases: TGCGCCAGCAGCTTGGAAGGGACAGTTAACTATGGCTACACCTTC. Translation gives CASSLEGTVNYGYTF.

This chain links TRBV28 with TRBJ2-1; 7 nucleotides align to TRBD2. CDR1 is MDHEN, CDR2 SYDVKM, per germline. The CDR3 loop spans 12 amino acids. V lost 10 bases, J lost 8 bases, and 8 bases stayed unmatched. The CDR3 nucleotides are TGTGCCACCCGGACTAGTAACTATGAGCAGTTCTTC. It encodes CATRTSNYEQFF.

V is TRBV7-3 and J is TRBJ1-1; the D gene is possibly TRBD1 (6 bases). V shed 1 base and J shed 11 bases, with 11 bases lying between them. CDR1 SGHTA and CDR2 FQGTGA come from the germline V gene. The CDR3 runs 12 residues. The CDR3 sequence is CASSLNQGMAFF. CDR3 coding DNA: TGTGCCAGCAGCTTAAATCAGGGGATGGCTTTCTTT.

V and J are TRBV2 and TRBJ1-2, with D possibly matching TRBD1 (5 bases). Germline values: CDR1 SNHLY, CDR2 FYNNEI. V was cut by 1 base and J by 8 bases, with 20 bases left in between. The CDR3 length is 16 residues. The CDR3 sequence: CASSEDPGGTRVGYTF. The CDR3 bases are TGTGCCAGCAGTGAAGACCCCGGGGGAACCCGGGTAGGCTACACCTTC.

The CDR3 bases are TGCAGCGGGCGCTCTGGGACAGACTACGAGCAGTACTTC. Translated: CSGRSGTDYEQYF. V is TRBV29-1 and J is TRBJ2-7, with 7 bases matching TRBD1. The germline CDR1 and CDR2 sequences are SQVTM and ANQGSEA. The CDR3 extends over 13 amino acids. V gave up 7 bases and J gave up 3 bases; unmatched junction bases: 9.

The chain employs TRBV19 and TRBJ1-4; 7 bases are shared with TRBD1. The CDR3 consists of 14 residues. V lost 4 bases to trimming and J lost 4 bases; unmatched junction nucleotides: 3. Germline CDR1 is LNHDA and CDR2 is SQIVND (reference sequence). The CDR3 bases are TGTGCCAGTAGTAAGACAGGGCTTAATGAAAAACTGTTTTTT. Its protein product is CASSKTGLNEKLFF. The full variable domain, in which reference TRBV19 and TRBJ1-4 provide the parts outside the CDR3, is DGGITQSPKYLFRKEGQNVTLSCEQNLNHDAMYWYRQDPGQGLRLIYYSQIVNDFQKGDIAEGYSVSREKKESFPLTVTSAQKNPTAFYLCASSKTGLNEKLFFGSGTQLSVL.

CDR3 residues: CASSEALRTGELFF. The CDR3 DNA follows: TGTGCCAGCAGTGAAGCGCTTCGGACCGGGGAGCTGTTTTTT. The chain employs TRBV2 and TRBJ2-2; D remains ambiguous. The CDR3 extends over 14 amino acids. Germline CDR1 reads SNHLY; CDR2 reads FYNNEI. Deletions cut 0 bases from V and 5 bases from J, with 7 bases between.

The chain links TRBV25-1 to TRBJ1-1; no reliable D call. The CDR3 length is 15 residues. Trimming pared 1 base from V and 4 bases from J, leaving 13 bases between. CDR1 is MGHDK and CDR2 is SYGVNS in the germline V gene. CDR3 sequence reads: CASSESVAMGTEAFF. CDR3 DNA sequence: TGTGCCAGCAGTGAATCCGTAGCGATGGGCACTGAAGCTTTCTTT.

The rearrangement links TRBV6-5 to TRBJ1-3; 9 positions match TRBD1. This CDR3 has 15 residues. Trimming removed 4 bases from V and 9 bases from J; junction bases left unmatched: 10. Germline V gives CDR1 MNHEY, CDR2 SVGAGI. CDR3 sequence reads: CASSSPGQGGGTIYF. DNA of the CDR3: TGTGCCAGCAGTTCACCGGGACAGGGAGGTGGCACCATATATTTT.

This sequence joins TRBV19 and TRBJ2-3; 8 bases fit TRBD2. Trimming cost V 2 bases and J 6 bases; bases outside gene matches: 4. Germline V lookup: CDR1 LNHDA, CDR2 SQIVND (reference sequence). The CDR3 length is 14 residues. The CDR3 region has the DNA TGTGCCAGTAGTATATGGCAGCGGGGGGATACGCAGTATTTT. It is translated as CASSIWQRGDTQYF.

The chain has TRBV7-8 and TRBJ1-4; possible D gene TRBD1, 5 bases. Trimming cost V 3 bases and J 6 bases, with 14 bases left between them. This CDR3 contains 15 residues. Looked up from germline, CDR1 is SGHVS and CDR2 is FQNEAQ. The chain's CDR3 is CASSLAVWGDEKLFF. CDR3 in DNA: TGTGCCAGCAGCTTGGCGGTGTGGGGGGATGAAAAACTGTTTTTT.

The gene calls are TRBV4-2 and TRBJ1-1; D ambiguous. The CDR3 is made up of 14 amino acids. Germline values: CDR1 LGHNA, CDR2 YNFKEQ. Trimming pared 0 bases from V and 0 bases from J, leaving 5 bases between. The CDR3 sequence: CASSQEVVNTEAFF. Written as DNA, the CDR3 is TGTGCCAGCAGCCAAGAGGTAGTGAACACTGAAGCTTTCTTT.

The chain is built from TRBV5-8 and TRBJ2-5, with 7 bases that match TRBD2. Unmatched junction bases numbered 7, after V lost 0 bases and J lost 11 bases. The CDR3 runs to 13 residues. Germline CDR1 and CDR2: SGHTS and YDEGEE. The CDR3 protein is CASSLAQRGGQYF. CDR3 coding DNA: TGTGCCAGCAGCTTGGCCCAGCGGGGTGGTCAGTACTTC.